This TCR beta chain stems from a study of siplizumab effects on memory and regulatory T cells. The method was immunoSEQ multiplex PCR; TCRdb's version includes in-frame clones alone and lacks a portion of them. The data show some 97,000 clones, with 80% to 95% seen just once and 0.15% held by the top ten. The CDR3 runs to 16 residues. Germline values: CDR1 MGHRA, CDR2 YSYEKL. Germline trimming cut 0 bases from V and 5 bases from J; bases unmatched to any gene: 8. The sequence derives from a human donor in good health. The V gene is TRBV4-1, the J gene TRBJ2-5, with 8 bases matching TRBD1. Sequencing was carried out using CD4+ T cells sorted from blood. The CDR3 DNA follows: TGCGCCAGCAGCCAAGATCCCGACAGGGGATGGGAGACCCAGTACTTC. Residues: CASSQDPDRGWETQYF.